This T cell receptor beta chain is drawn from a study of cytomegalovirus exposure and HLA in healthy donors. Study conclusions and caveats: Overall, around 150 TCR beta chains were annotated as cytomegalovirus-associated. Later analysis identified a missense DCLRE1C variant that was linked to TCR beta V- and J-gene trimming.

Germline V gene sequence: CDR1 GTSNPN, CDR2 SVGIG (reference sequence). The CDR3 spans 13 residues. V lost 4 bases, J lost 5 bases, and 14 bases lay in between. For this clone: Its antigen is still unknown.

Researchers ran the PCR with 60 Vbeta and 13 Jbeta primers. Sequenced by immunoSEQ multiplex PCR; TCRdb stores in-frame clones only, minus some. Seen here are roughly 150,000 clones, around 83% observed once, and the top ten hold less than 5%. The specimen was PBMCs. The gene calls are TRBV30 and TRBJ1-2; weak D call: TRBD1 (6 bases). The source is a man aged 45-60 years in good health and CMV-seropositive. The CDR3 protein is CAWTQGIGYGYTF. The DNA of the CDR3 is TGTGCCTGGACCCAGGGGATCGGGTATGGCTACACCTTC.